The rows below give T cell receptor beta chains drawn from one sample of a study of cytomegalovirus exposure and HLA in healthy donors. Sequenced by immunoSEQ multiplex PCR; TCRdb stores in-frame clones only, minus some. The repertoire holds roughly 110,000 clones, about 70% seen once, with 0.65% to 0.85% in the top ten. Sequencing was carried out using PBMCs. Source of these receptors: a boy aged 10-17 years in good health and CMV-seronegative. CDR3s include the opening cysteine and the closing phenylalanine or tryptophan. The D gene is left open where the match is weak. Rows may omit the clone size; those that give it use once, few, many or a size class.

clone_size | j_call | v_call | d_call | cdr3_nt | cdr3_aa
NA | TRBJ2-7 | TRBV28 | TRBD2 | TGTGCCAGCAGCTTAGTGACTAGCGGGGTTGACGAGCAGTACTTC | CASSLVTSGVDEQYF
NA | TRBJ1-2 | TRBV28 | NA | TGTGCCAGCAGCGAGACAAAAACGGAGGGGTTCTATGGCTACACCTTC | CASSETKTEGFYGYTF
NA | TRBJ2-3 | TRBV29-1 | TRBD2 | TGCAGCGTTGACGTGGGGGGGGCAGATACGCAGTATTTT | CSVDVGGADTQYF
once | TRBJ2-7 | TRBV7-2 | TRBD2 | TGTGCCAGCAGCCCATTAGGGGGATTTGCGGGGGGGCCGGGTGAGCAGTACTTC | CASSPLGGFAGGPGEQYF
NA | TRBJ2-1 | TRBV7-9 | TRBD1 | TGTGCCAGCAGCTTAACGATTGGGACAGGGATCTATGAGCAGTTCTTC | CASSLTIGTGIYEQFF
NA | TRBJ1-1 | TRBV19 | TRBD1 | TGTGCCAGTAGTAATCGACAGGGGATGAACACTGAAGCTTTCTTT | CASSNRQGMNTEAFF
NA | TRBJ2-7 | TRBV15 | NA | TGTGCCACCAGTGCCGACAGGACAACCTACGAGCAGTACTTC | CATSADRTTYEQYF
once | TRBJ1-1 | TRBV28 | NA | TGTGCCAGCAGCCCCCCAGGGGCCTTGAACACTGAAGCTTTCTTT | CASSPPGALNTEAFF
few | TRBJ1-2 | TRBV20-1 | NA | TGCAGTGCTAGAGATCTCCCTGGCTACACCTTC | CSARDLPGYTF
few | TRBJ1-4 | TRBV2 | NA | TGTGCCAGCAGTGAAAGGGCGGGTGAAAAACTGTTTTTT | CASSERAGEKLFF
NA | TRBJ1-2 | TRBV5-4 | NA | TGTGCCAGCAGCTTGAAAACGACAGGCCAAGGGGTCTATGGCTACACCTTC | CASSLKTTGQGVYGYTF
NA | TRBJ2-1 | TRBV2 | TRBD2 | TGTGCCAGCAGAGTTGGACTAGCGGGAGATAATGAGCAGTTCTTC | CASRVGLAGDNEQFF
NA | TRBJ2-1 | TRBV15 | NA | TGTGCCACCAGCAGAGATCGGGCAGGGTTTGATGAGCAGTTCTTC | CATSRDRAGFDEQFF
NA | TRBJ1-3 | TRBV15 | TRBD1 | TGTGCCACCAGCAGGGACAGGGGGCTTACCTCTGGAAACACCATATATTTT | CATSRDRGLTSGNTIYF
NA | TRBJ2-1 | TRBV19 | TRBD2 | TGTGCCAGTAGTGGGGTAGCGGGGGGCCTGTACCGTGAGCAGTTCTTC | CASSGVAGGLYREQFF
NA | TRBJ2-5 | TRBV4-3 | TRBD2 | TGCGCCAGCAGCCAAGATCTGGCTAGCGGGCAAGAGACCCAGTACTTC | CASSQDLASGQETQYF
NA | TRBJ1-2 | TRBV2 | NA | TGTGCCAGCAGTGAGGGGGGTGGGTATGGCTACACCTTC | CASSEGGGYGYTF
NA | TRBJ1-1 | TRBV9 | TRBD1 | TGTGCCAGCAGCGTCCAACAGGGGCCGAGCACTGAAGCTTTCTTT | CASSVQQGPSTEAFF
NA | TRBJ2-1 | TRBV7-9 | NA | TGTGCCAGCAGACGAAGGGGCTACAATGAGCAGTTCTTC | CASRRRGYNEQFF
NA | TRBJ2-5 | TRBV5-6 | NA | TGTGCCAGCAGCTTGGCCCGGGAGACCCAGTACTTC | CASSLARETQYF
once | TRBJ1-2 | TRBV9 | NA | TGTGCCAGCAGCGTAGGTCCAGGCTCCAAAAAATTCTATGGCTACACCTTC | CASSVGPGSKKFYGYTF
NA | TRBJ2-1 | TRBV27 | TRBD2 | TGTGCCAGCAGTTTACGTCCTAGCGGGAGCTATGAGCAGTTCTTC | CASSLRPSGSYEQFF
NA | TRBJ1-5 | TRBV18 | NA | TGTGCCAGCTCACCGGCTGATAGCAATCAGCCCCAGCATTTT | CASSPADSNQPQHF
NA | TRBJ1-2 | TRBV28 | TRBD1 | TGTGCCAGCAGTTCCACAGGGGGCGATCGCTATGGCTACACCTTC | CASSSTGGDRYGYTF